The 5 T cell receptor beta chains listed next were all sequenced from one sample in a study of regulatory T cells in long-lasting Graves disease (dated by TCRdb to about 2021). In light of the paper, this sample's time point label describes: newly diagnosed GD, antithyroid drugs for less than 3 months. RNA was extracted from PBMCs in TRIzol for both TCR sequencing and RNA sequencing. Library prep was done by multiplex PCR. The data were produced on an Illumina HiSeq 4000. To build TCR beta libraries, CDR3 regions were amplified by Arm-PCR using iRepertoire HTBI primers. The public reads were quality trimmed at Q25 with fastp and then assembled into clones with MiXCR by TCRdb, keeping productive beta chains. Rows merge per CDR3 protein into single entries with the most common DNA and genes. Across this sample there are over 350,000 distinct CDR3 sequences, with 15% seen only once. Jointly, the top ten make up over 7% of the sample.

This sample also appeared in a second study, on T cells in Graves' hyperthyroidism and ophthalmopathy.

The sequenced sample was peripheral blood mononuclear cells (PBMCs), obtained at new diagnosis, from a patient treated with antithyroid drugs. The source is a woman in her forties with Graves disease. Donor details come from another sample of the same person, matched by shared clones.

The chain has TRBV6-1 and TRBJ2-7; 12 nucleotides match TRBD1. V gave up 10 bases and J gave up 4 bases; unmatched junction bases: 5. The CDR3 consists of 13 residues. The V gene's germline CDR1 is MNHNS and CDR2 SASEGT. For the CDR3, the DNA is TGTGCCATCGGGACAGGGGGCGCGTACGAGCAGTACTTC. This encodes CAIGTGGAYEQYF.

This clonotype was found many times. The chain uses TRBV20-1 and TRBJ2-3; D call uncertain. Trimming removed 3 bases at V and 1 base at J, with 8 bases between. The CDR3 has 13 amino acids. Germline CDR1 is DFQATT and CDR2 is SNEGSKA (reference sequence). CDR3 DNA sequence: TGCAGTGCTAGGTTCCATGGCACAGATACGCAGTATTTT. Translating gives CSARFHGTDTQYF.

Points on this clonotype: A much larger clonotype is one base distant, so this may be a read error. This chain connects TRBV14 to TRBJ2-5; D might be TRBD2 (6 bases). The end of the DNA aligns better with TRBJ2-1, so the J call may be wrong. The CDR3 covers 20 residues. The V gene's germline CDR1 is SGHDN and CDR2 FVKESK. The CDR3 sequence is CASSHPNGLALVSPYNEQFF. CDR3 DNA: TGTGCCAGCAGCCACCCAAATGGGCTAGCGCTGGTAAGCCCGTACAATGAGCAGTTCTTC.

This clonotype appeared a few times. V is TRBV5-1 and J is TRBJ2-4; D possibly corresponds to TRBD1 (5 bases). With 5 bases removed from V and 3 bases from J, the gap between germline ends came to 15 bases. The CDR3 is 15 residues long. Looked up from germline, CDR1 is SGHRS and CDR2 is YFSETQ. The CDR3 DNA sequence: TGCGCCAGCAGGGGGCAGGGCGAAGTCAAAAACATTCAGTACTTC. Translated: CASRGQGEVKNIQYF.

Ten or more counts support this clonotype. The V and J genes are TRBV18 and TRBJ2-5; TRBD2 agrees at 7 bases. CDR3 size: 13 residues. CDR1 KGHSH and CDR2 LQKENI come from the germline V gene. Unmatched junction bases numbered 2, after V lost 6 bases and J lost 1 base. The CDR3 DNA reads TGTGCCAGCTCCGGGGGGAGCCAAGAGACCCAGTACTTC. It encodes CASSGGSQETQYF.